One sample yielded the 2 T cell receptor beta chains listed below, sequenced in a study of breast tumors, draining lymph nodes, adjacent tissues. Via MiXCR, TCRdb re-called the multiplex PCR reads, giving one row per CDR3 protein. The repertoire holds over 150,000 distinct CDR3 sequences, with 31% as singletons. Breast cancer patients provided tissue from their axillary draining lymph nodes. Sequencing input: axillary lymph node tissue. Receptors were obtained from a female donor with breast cancer. Some clones in this sample may be carry-over from other donors' samples.

V and J are TRBV20-1 and TRBJ1-6, with 9 bases lining up with TRBD1. V lost 3 bases to trimming and J lost 8 bases; unmatched junction nucleotides: 11. This CDR3 region has 16 residues. Germline V gives CDR1 DFQATT, CDR2 SNEGSKA (reference sequence). Here the CDR3 DNA reads TGCAGTGCTAGGGCGTTCGGGACAGGGCTGGATTCACCCCTCCACTTT. This codes for CSARAFGTGLDSPLHF.

Ten or more counts support this clonotype. The gene calls are TRBV2 and TRBJ2-5; tentative D call: TRBD2 (5 bases). The CDR3 loop spans 13 amino acids. Germline CDR1 is SNHLY and CDR2 is FYNNEI. The V end was cut by 3 bases, the J end by 6 bases, with 11 bases between. The CDR3 nucleotides are TGTGCCAGCAGTGATTGGTCGGGAAAGACCCAGTACTTC. Translated, it gives CASSDWSGKTQYF. Full variable domain (remainder filled in from reference TRBV2 and TRBJ2-5): EPEVTQTPSHQVTQMGQEVILRCVPISNHLYFYWYRQILGQKVEFLVSFYNNEISEKSEIFDDQFSVERPDGSNFTLKIRSTKLEDSAMYFCASSDWSGKTQYFGPGTRLLVL.